A selection of T cell receptor beta chains follows, all from one sample in a study of blood T cell repertoires in COVID-19. Data came from immunoSEQ multiplex PCR; TCRdb stores just in-frame clones and leaves some out. The repertoire includes about 500,000 clones, about nine tenths of them detected once, and about 0.65% sits in the top ten. The source material was PBMCs or T cells enriched from blood (not recorded which). The receptor set was obtained from a woman between 18 and 29 years old who had recovered from COVID-19. CDR3s include the opening cysteine and the closing phenylalanine or tryptophan. The D gene is left open where the match is weak. Size is omitted from some rows. Given values are once, few, many or a class for expanded clones.

TRBJ2-3	TRBV11-3	NA	NA	TGTGCCAGCAGCCAAGGGAGGAGCGGTTTCACAGATACGCAGTATTTT	CASSQGRSGFTDTQYF
TRBJ2-2	TRBV10-3	few	TRBD2	TGTGCCATCACTATGACTAGCGGGGGGGTAGACACCGGGGAGCTGTTTTTT	CAITMTSGGVDTGELFF
TRBJ1-2	TRBV30	NA	TRBD1	TGTGCCTGGAGTCGCATGGAAGCAGGGGGCTTCGGCTACACCTTC	CAWSRMEAGGFGYTF
TRBJ1-1	TRBV6-5	NA	NA	TGTGCCAGTTACCGCTTTCAGGGTAACACTGAAGCTTTCTTT	CASYRFQGNTEAFF
TRBJ1-1	TRBV18	once	TRBD1	TGTGCCAGCTCAACTGACAGGGGGAGCACTGAAGCTTTCTTT	CASSTDRGSTEAFF
TRBJ2-2	TRBV5-8	once	TRBD1	TGTGCCAGCAGCCCGAGGGGGCCGTTGGGCACCGGGGAGCTGTTTTTT	CASSPRGPLGTGELFF
TRBJ1-6	TRBV7-8	few	NA	TGTGCCAGCAGCTCCCTGCGACAGGAGAATTCACCCCTCCACTTT	CASSSLRQENSPLHF
TRBJ1-1	TRBV19	NA	TRBD1	TGTGCCAGTATCGCGGACAGGGTTGGGTTGGGAGCTTTCTTT	CASIADRVGLGAFF
TRBJ1-6	TRBV12-3/TRBV12-4	NA	NA	TGTGCCAGCAGTTCCCGCCAGGGCGCACCCCTCCACTTT	CASSSRQGAPLHF
TRBJ1-1	TRBV5-5	few	NA	TGTGCCAGCTGGGTAACAGGGAACACTGAAGCTTTCTTT	CASWVTGNTEAFF
TRBJ2-5	TRBV7-9	NA	NA	TGTGCCAGCAGCACCCGACAGACCCAAGAGACCCAGTACTTC	CASSTRQTQETQYF
TRBJ1-4	TRBV28	NA	NA	TGTGCCAGCAGTCTGACAGCAAAGAATGAAAAACTGTTTTTT	CASSLTAKNEKLFF
TRBJ1-3	TRBV5-1	NA	NA	TGCGCCAGCAGCTATGACTTAGACTCTGGAAACACCATATATTTT	CASSYDLDSGNTIYF
TRBJ1-2	TRBV28	NA	TRBD1	TGTGCCAGCAGTTCCCGAGCTACAGGGGTGGCGGATGGCTACACCTTC	CASSSRATGVADGYTF
TRBJ2-7	TRBV2	NA	NA	TGTGCCAGCAGTGTAGCCAGGGAAGGGGAGCAGTACTTC	CASSVAREGEQYF
TRBJ2-7	TRBV4-1	few	TRBD2	TGCGCCAGCAGCCAAGACCGGACTAGCGGGTTCTCATTGAAGCAGTACTTC	CASSQDRTSGFSLKQYF
TRBJ1-2	TRBV5-1	NA	TRBD1	TGCGCCAGCAGCTTGGCCTGGGAAGGGGACAGCTCAGCTTTTTCCTATGGCTACACCTTC	CASSLAWEGDSSAFSYGYTF
TRBJ1-1	TRBV6-4	NA	NA	TGTGCCAGCAGAGCCCGGACACACACTGAAGCTTTCTTT	CASRARTHTEAFF
TRBJ2-7	TRBV15	NA	NA	TGTGCCACCAGCAGGTTATTAACAAACTACGAGCAGTACTTC	CATSRLLTNYEQYF
TRBJ2-7	TRBV19	NA	NA	TGTGCCAGTAGTCCACGGGTAGGCCTCTACGAGCAGTACTTC	CASSPRVGLYEQYF
TRBJ2-7	TRBV5-1	NA	TRBD2	TGCGCCAGCAGCCGGGGACTAGCGGCCTACGAGCAGTACTTC	CASSRGLAAYEQYF
TRBJ1-1	TRBV2	NA	NA	TGTGCCAGCAGTGTCACAGGGCGCGCTTTCTTT	CASSVTGRAFF
TRBJ2-3	TRBV7-9	few	NA	TGTGCCGGCCAGCCTGGCAGGCATTCCACAGATACGCAGTATTTT	CAGQPGRHSTDTQYF
TRBJ2-7	TRBV6-5	few	NA	TGTGCCAGCAGTCGGGGGGACAACTCCTACGAGCAGTACTTC	CASSRGDNSYEQYF
TRBJ1-1	TRBV5-4	NA	NA	TGTGCCAGCAGCTTGTCTATGTCAGGGTACACTGAAGCTTTCTTT	CASSLSMSGYTEAFF
TRBJ1-1	TRBV19	NA	NA	TGTGCCAGTAGTATTTCGGGGCAGGGGCAAGCTTTCTTT	CASSISGQGQAFF
TRBJ2-7	TRBV10-3	once	TRBD1	TGTGCCATCAAATCGTCAGGGGGTGAGCAGTACTTC	CAIKSSGGEQYF
TRBJ2-3	TRBV5-5	NA	TRBD1	TGTGCCAGCAGCCCTACAGGGGGCGTCCCCACAGATACGCAGTATTTT	CASSPTGGVPTDTQYF
TRBJ2-3	TRBV10-1	once	TRBD1	TGCGCCAGCAGTCCCCGGACAGGGGAAGATACGCAGTATTTT	CASSPRTGEDTQYF
TRBJ2-7	TRBV4-1	NA	NA	TGCGCCAGCAGCCTGCGGGACCTTTCATTCTACGAGCAGTACTTC	CASSLRDLSFYEQYF
TRBJ2-1	TRBV2	NA	TRBD2	TGTGCCAGCAGTGAAGGGGCGGGGGGTTACAATGAGCAGTTCTTC	CASSEGAGGYNEQFF
TRBJ2-5	TRBV6-2/TRBV6-3	NA	NA	TGTGCCAGCAGTTCCCGGGAGACCCAGTACTTC	CASSSRETQYF
TRBJ1-1	TRBV10-1	NA	NA	TGCGCCAGCAGTGAGTCGGCAGGAGGGGAAGCTTTCTTT	CASSESAGGEAFF
TRBJ1-2	TRBV19	once	NA	TGTGCCAGTAGTGGGGGCCCGACCTTCTATGGCTACACCTTC	CASSGGPTFYGYTF
TRBJ1-1	TRBV4-1	NA	TRBD1	TGCGCCAGCAGCCAATCGCAACAGGGGGCAATGAACACTGAAGCTTTCTTT	CASSQSQQGAMNTEAFF
TRBJ2-4	TRBV14	NA	TRBD1	TGTGCCAGCAGTTCGGGACAGGGGAACATTCAGTACTTC	CASSSGQGNIQYF
TRBJ1-6	TRBV12-5	few	NA	TGTGCTAGCAACTCAGGTTCGGATTCACCCCTCCACTTT	CASNSGSDSPLHF
TRBJ1-6	TRBV5-4	NA	NA	TGTGCCAGCAGCTTGGCGTTCGGGGATTCACCCCTCCACTTT	CASSLAFGDSPLHF
TRBJ1-5	TRBV10-1	NA	TRBD1	TGCGCCAGCATCCTAAAGGGAGACAGGGGAAGCAATCAGCCCCAGCATTTT	CASILKGDRGSNQPQHF
TRBJ2-1	TRBV28	NA	NA	TGTGCCAGCTCTGTGATTGGTGGGGGCCAAAATGAGCAGTTCTTC	CASSVIGGGQNEQFF
TRBJ1-3	TRBV2	NA	NA	TGTGCCAGCACCCTTGGACAGCCACCTGGAAACACCATATATTTT	CASTLGQPPGNTIYF
TRBJ1-5	TRBV6-4	NA	NA	TGTGCCATCCAACAGGGAAATCAGCCCCAGCATTTT	CAIQQGNQPQHF
TRBJ1-1	TRBV6-5	NA	NA	TGTGCCAGCCACGGGGAACAGACTAGGACTGAAGCTTTCTTT	CASHGEQTRTEAFF
TRBJ1-2	TRBV7-2	NA	TRBD1	TGTGCCAGCAGCTTAGGGGGACAGGGCGTTTATGGCTACACCTTC	CASSLGGQGVYGYTF
TRBJ1-2	TRBV7-9	few	NA	TGTGCCAGCAGCTTTGGCGGGATCTACTATGGCTACACCTTC	CASSFGGIYYGYTF
TRBJ2-7	TRBV3-1/TRBV3-2	NA	NA	TGTGCCAGCAGCCCCCCTCGCGGCACCCAGTACTTC	CASSPPRGTQYF
TRBJ1-2	TRBV5-1	NA	NA	TGCGCCAGCAGCTTGGCAGAGGGAAGAGCCGGATCTAACTATGGCTACACCTTC	CASSLAEGRAGSNYGYTF
TRBJ1-1	TRBV3-1/TRBV3-2	NA	NA	TGTGCCAGCAGCCGTACTGAAAAAAACACTGAAGCTTTCTTT	CASSRTEKNTEAFF
TRBJ2-1	TRBV18	NA	TRBD2	TGTGCCAGCTCACCGATAGCGGGGGTCCACAATGAGCAGTTCTTC	CASSPIAGVHNEQFF